The 31 T cell receptor beta chains listed next were all sequenced from one sample in a study of cytomegalovirus exposure and HLA in healthy donors. Assay: immunoSEQ multiplex PCR; the TCRdb copy retains only in-frame clones and omits some. The table lists hundreds of thousands of clones, more than 75% of them singletons, with approximately 0.95% in the top ten. The sequenced sample was PBMCs. These receptors all come from a woman under 30 in good health and CMV-seronegative.

This clone was detected only once. This sequence joins TRBV27 and TRBJ2-7; D is ambiguous. Germline V gene data show CDR1 as MNHEY and CDR2 as SMNVEV (reference sequence). Trimming removed 6 bases from V and 3 bases from J, with 15 bases in between. The CDR3 consists of 14 residues. Here the CDR3 reads CASRPSSPYYEQYF. In DNA, the CDR3 is TGTGCCAGCAGGCCGAGCTCCCCTTACTACGAGCAGTACTTC.

The V gene is TRBV2, the J gene TRBJ2-1; the D is unclear. Germline V lookup: CDR1 SNHLY, CDR2 FYNNEI. CDR3 length: 13 amino acids. V was clipped by 3 bases and J by 4 bases, with 7 bases between them. CDR3: CASSEGIYNEQFF. CDR3 nucleotide sequence: TGTGCCAGCAGTGAGGGCATATACAATGAGCAGTTCTTC.

The chain is built from TRBV30 and TRBJ2-7; TRBD1 matches 8 bases. The ends lost 6 bases at V and 7 bases at J; junction bases unmatched: 8. Germline assignment: CDR1 GTSNPN and CDR2 SVGIG (reference sequence). The CDR3 is 12 residues long. CDR3 nucleotide sequence: TGTGCCTGCCAGAGACAGGGGCGGGAGCAGTACTTC. Residues: CACQRQGREQYF.

V and J are TRBV10-2 and TRBJ2-7, with D hard to call. In germline, CDR1 is WSHSY, CDR2 SAAADI. Trimming left V 4 bases short and J 0 bases short, with 10 bases between. This CDR3 is 14 amino acids long. The CDR3 nucleotides are TGCGCCAGCAGTGTTTCACAGCCCTCCTACGAGCAGTACTTC. As protein: CASSVSQPSYEQYF.

The chain couples TRBV11-2 to TRBJ1-5; perhaps TRBD1 as D (5 bases). V was cut by 2 bases and J by 5 bases, with 10 bases left in between. This CDR3 region has 14 residues. Germline CDR1 SGHAT, CDR2 FQNNGV. CDR3 sequence reads: CASSLRGIHQPQHF. The CDR3 DNA follows: TGTGCCAGCAGCTTACGGGGGATTCATCAGCCCCAGCATTTT.

V and J are TRBV5-1 and TRBJ2-7; 9 nucleotides align to TRBD1. CDR1 is SGHRS, CDR2 YFSETQ, per germline. After removal of 2 bases from V and 4 bases from J, the junction contained 10 bases not matched to a gene. This CDR3 has 16 amino acids. The CDR3 region is CASSFGRTGDLYEQYF. DNA for the CDR3: TGCGCCAGCAGCTTCGGGAGGACAGGGGATTTATACGAGCAGTACTTC.

The V and J genes are TRBV4-2 and TRBJ2-1; no definite D call. Trimming removed 3 bases at V and 7 bases at J, with 16 bases between. Germline CDR1 and CDR2: LGHNA and YNFKEQ. This CDR3 contains 15 residues. The CDR3 protein is CASSQEISDGNEQFF. The CDR3 DNA reads as TGTGCCAGCAGCCAGGAGATCAGCGATGGGAATGAGCAGTTCTTC.

The chain uses TRBV4-2 and TRBJ2-7, with 9 bases matching TRBD1. The germline V gene has CDR1 LGHNA and CDR2 YNFKEQ. The ends lost 3 bases at V and 7 bases at J; junction bases unmatched: 1. The length of the CDR3 is 12 residues. DNA of the CDR3: TGTGCCAGCAGCCAGGGGACAGGGGAGCAGTACTTC. It specifies CASSQGTGEQYF.

The J gene is TRBJ2-1, the V gene TRBV5-4; the match to TRBD2 covers 10 bases. The germline V gene encodes CDR1 SGHNT and CDR2 YYREEE (reference sequence). The V and J ends lost 4 bases and 5 bases, in that order; junction bases with no gene match: 9. This CDR3 comprises 16 residues. The CDR3 is CASSRAGGTLNNEQFF. CDR3 in DNA: TGTGCCAGCAGCCGAGCGGGAGGGACTCTCAACAATGAGCAGTTCTTC.

There are a few counts of this clone. The gene calls are TRBV25-1 and TRBJ2-1; possible D gene TRBD1, 5 bases. The V end was cut by 4 bases, the J end by 7 bases, with 11 bases between. The CDR3 spans 13 residues. The germline V gene encodes CDR1 MGHDK and CDR2 SYGVNS. As DNA, the CDR3 is TGTGCCAGCAGTGGATCGAAGGGGAATGAGCAGTTCTTC. Translating it yields CASSGSKGNEQFF.

The gene calls are TRBV27 and TRBJ2-7; 9 bases fit TRBD2. Per germline, CDR1 MNHEY and CDR2 SMNVEV (reference sequence). V gave up 4 bases and J gave up 4 bases; unmatched junction bases: 5. CDR3 size: 14 residues. Here the CDR3 DNA reads TGTGCCAGCAGTTATAGCGGGAGCGCTTACGAGCAGTACTTC. Protein: CASSYSGSAYEQYF.

In the case of this clone: One junction end disagrees with the germline gene, perhaps due to a read error. Within the sample, other DNA sequences also encode this same CDR3. The chain uses TRBV7-7 and TRBJ1-1; D gene uncertain. Germline assignment: CDR1 SSHAT and CDR2 FNYEAQ (reference sequence). The CDR3 sequence is 13 residues long. CDR3 protein: CASSLGRNTEAFF. CDR3 nucleotides: TGTGCTAGCAGCTTAGGGAGGAACACTGAAGCTTTCTTT.

V is TRBV12-5 and J is TRBJ2-2; 8 bases match TRBD2. J gave up 1 base and V 6 bases, and 1 base lay outside the gene matches. Germline V gene data show CDR1 as LGHNT and CDR2 as FRNRAP. The CDR3 runs 14 residues. The CDR3 DNA sequence: TGTGCTAGTGGGACTAGCGTGAACACCGGGGAGCTGTTTTTT. Protein: CASGTSVNTGELFF.

This clone was counted between two and nine times. This chain joins TRBV6-6 and TRBJ2-2, with 12 bases identical to TRBD2. Germline V gene sequence: CDR1 MNHNY, CDR2 SVGAGI (reference sequence). The CDR3 consists of 16 residues. V was clipped by 5 bases and J by 4 bases; unmatched bases: 5. The CDR3 DNA is TGTGCCAGCAGTCGACTAGCGGGAGAAATCACCGGGGAGCTGTTTTTT. It yields the protein CASSRLAGEITGELFF.

This clone came up a few times. The V gene is TRBV5-1, the J gene TRBJ2-7; 9 bases agree with TRBD1. CDR1 and CDR2 from the germline V gene are SGHRS and YFSETQ. The CDR3 length is 14 residues. V shed 3 bases, J shed 6 bases, and the junction held 7 bases outside the gene matches. The CDR3 DNA reads as TGCGCCAGCAGCTGGGGGACAGGGAGTTTCGAGCAGTACTTC. Amino acids: CASSWGTGSFEQYF.

This chain uses TRBV13 with TRBJ2-7; the match to TRBD1 covers 10 bases. The CDR3 length is 14 residues. The ends lost 3 bases at V and 3 bases at J; junction bases unmatched: 2. Germline V gene lookup returns CDR1 PRHDT and CDR2 FYEKMQ (reference sequence). CDR3 DNA sequence: TGTGCCAGCAGCTTCGGGACAGGGGACTACGAGCAGTACTTC. Its protein is CASSFGTGDYEQYF.

The genes are TRBV2 and TRBJ2-3; 7 bases are shared with TRBD2. CDR3 size: 17 residues. CDR1 SNHLY and CDR2 FYNNEI come from the germline V gene. The V segment lost 5 bases and the J segment 1 base; nucleotides outside the gene matches: 12. The CDR3 reads CASSSETQSGGTDTQYF. CDR3 sequence (DNA): TGTGCCAGCAGTTCCGAGACTCAAAGCGGGGGCACAGATACGCAGTATTTT.

The rearrangement links TRBV28 to TRBJ1-2; possible D gene TRBD1, 5 bases. This CDR3 comprises 16 residues. From germline, CDR1 is MDHEN and CDR2 SYDVKM. V was cut by 4 bases and J by 4 bases, with 19 bases left in between. The CDR3 here is CASSSSVGQPLYGYTF. Written as DNA, the CDR3 is TGTGCCAGCAGTTCATCGGTCGGACAACCACTCTATGGCTACACCTTC.

The chain carries TRBV28 and TRBJ2-2; TRBD2 matches 9 bases. This CDR3 has 20 amino acids. Trimming took 2 bases from V and 8 from J; bases not matched to a gene: 21. Germline CDR1 is MDHEN and CDR2 is SYDVKM. The CDR3 region is CASSLRQFRFQREVWGELFF. Here the CDR3 DNA reads TGTGCCAGCAGTTTACGCCAGTTCCGGTTCCAGCGGGAGGTGTGGGGGGAGCTGTTTTTT.

A few counts support this clone. V and J are TRBV28 and TRBJ1-6; 8 nucleotides align to TRBD1. This CDR3 is built from 14 residues. The germline V gene has CDR1 MDHEN and CDR2 SYDVKM. V was pared by 3 bases and J by 6 bases, with 1 base of the junction left unmatched. This chain's CDR3 is CASSFGTGNSPLHF. In DNA, the CDR3 is TGTGCCAGCAGTTTCGGGACAGGTAATTCACCCCTCCACTTT.

V gene TRBV27 combines with J gene TRBJ2-7; TRBD1 aligns across 8 bases. Trimming removed 2 bases from V and 4 bases from J; junction bases left unmatched: 7. There are 15 residues in the CDR3. Germline CDR1 is MNHEY and CDR2 is SMNVEV (reference sequence). As DNA, the CDR3 is TGTGCCAGCAGTTTACGTTTGACAGGGGAGTACGAGCAGTACTTC. It encodes CASSLRLTGEYEQYF.

The chain carries TRBV5-1 and TRBJ1-2; a possible D gene is TRBD1 (6 bases). CDR3 length equals 13 residues. In germline, CDR1 is SGHRS, CDR2 YFSETQ. Trimming took off 4 bases at V and 2 bases at J, with 9 bases between the two ends. In nucleotides, the CDR3 is TGCGCCAGCAGCGTGGACAGAAACTATGGCTACACCTTC. Translated, it gives CASSVDRNYGYTF.

V is TRBV30 and J is TRBJ2-5; 10 nucleotides line up with TRBD2. Germline V gene data show CDR1 as GTSNPN and CDR2 as SVGIG (reference sequence). The CDR3 covers 14 residues. The ends lost 0 bases at V and 4 bases at J; junction bases unmatched: 2. The CDR3 region is CAWSVVAGGETQYF. The CDR3 coding sequence is TGTGCCTGGAGTGTAGTAGCGGGGGGAGAGACCCAGTACTTC. The full variable domain, its missing parts supplied by reference TRBV30 and TRBJ2-5, is SQTIHQWPATLVQPVGSPLSLECTVEGTSNPNLYWYRQAAGRGLQLLFYSVGIGQISSEVPQNLSASRPQDRQFILSSKKLLLSDSGFYLCAWSVVAGGETQYFGPGTRLLVL.

The V gene is TRBV7-2, the J gene TRBJ2-7, with a tentative D call TRBD2 (6 bases). This CDR3 has 15 residues. V was pared by 7 bases and J by 4 bases, with 20 bases between. Germline values: CDR1 SGHTA, CDR2 FQGNSA. The CDR3, as DNA: TGTGCCAGCACCCCCCCGGATATTCGGGGGTACGAGCAGTACTTC. This encodes CASTPPDIRGYEQYF.

The chain couples TRBV9 to TRBJ1-1; no definite D call. The CDR3 is 14 residues long. Germline lookup yields CDR1 SGDLS and CDR2 YYNGEE. V was shortened by 4 bases and J by 6 bases, with 16 bases between the two germline ends. This CDR3 is CASSPWRQSPEAFF. CDR3 bases: TGTGCCAGCAGCCCATGGAGGCAGTCCCCTGAAGCTTTCTTT.

Here the CDR3 reads CASRNQGLAGVPTYEQYF. CDR3 nucleotides: TGTGCCAGCAGGAACCAGGGACTAGCGGGAGTACCCACCTACGAGCAGTACTTC. V is TRBV7-2 and J is TRBJ2-7; the match to TRBD2 covers 14 bases. CDR1 and CDR2 from the germline V gene are SGHTA and FQGNSA. Trimming removed 6 bases from V and 2 bases from J; junction bases left unmatched: 12. This CDR3 comprises 18 residues.

This clone appeared a single time. The chain has TRBV28 and TRBJ1-6; tentatively, D is TRBD1 (5 bases). Germline V gene data show CDR1 as MDHEN and CDR2 as SYDVKM. Trimming took 3 bases from V and 8 from J, leaving 11 bases between them. CDR3 size: 14 residues. This chain's CDR3 is CASSLAGVDSPLHF. CDR3 sequence (DNA): TGTGCCAGCAGTTTGGCGGGGGTAGATTCACCCCTCCACTTT.

This clone was observed a handful of times. The chain uses TRBV9 and TRBJ1-2; 8 positions match TRBD1. This CDR3 has 15 amino acids. The junction had 6 bases not matched to a gene; V was cut back by 0 bases and J by 5 bases. Germline CDR1 reads SGDLS; CDR2 reads YYNGEE. Written as DNA, the CDR3 is TGTGCCAGCAGCGTAGCTACCTGGACAGGGTATGGCTACACCTTC. It yields the protein CASSVATWTGYGYTF.

The chain is built from TRBV27 and TRBJ1-1; tentative D call: TRBD1 (5 bases). Germline loops: CDR1 MNHEY, CDR2 SMNVEV (reference sequence). This CDR3 has 15 residues. Trimming removed 6 bases from V and 0 bases from J, with 14 bases in between. CDR3 region: CASRLVGGVNTEAFF. In DNA form, the CDR3 reads TGTGCCAGCAGGTTAGTGGGGGGGGTGAACACTGAAGCTTTCTTT.

This clone was seen once. The rearrangement uses TRBV28 and TRBJ2-7, with 8 bases fitting TRBD2. With 6 bases clipped from V and 1 base from J, the junction kept 23 bases outside the gene matches. Germline CDR1 is MDHEN and CDR2 is SYDVKM. This CDR3 has 20 amino acids. This CDR3 is CASSLPSTGQRTSRSYEQYF. As DNA, the CDR3 is TGTGCCAGCAGCCTACCCTCGACAGGACAACGGACTAGCCGATCCTACGAGCAGTACTTC.

V and J are TRBV7-8 and TRBJ2-7; TRBD2 is a possible D gene (6 bases). The CDR3 spans 17 residues. Germline V gene sequence: CDR1 SGHVS, CDR2 FQNEAQ. The V gene lost 5 bases and the J gene lost 0 bases, with 20 bases spanning the gap. The CDR3 DNA sequence: TGTGCCAGCAGCCGAAGTGGGACGGGAGTGGCCTCCTACGAGCAGTACTTC. Encoded protein: CASSRSGTGVASYEQYF.